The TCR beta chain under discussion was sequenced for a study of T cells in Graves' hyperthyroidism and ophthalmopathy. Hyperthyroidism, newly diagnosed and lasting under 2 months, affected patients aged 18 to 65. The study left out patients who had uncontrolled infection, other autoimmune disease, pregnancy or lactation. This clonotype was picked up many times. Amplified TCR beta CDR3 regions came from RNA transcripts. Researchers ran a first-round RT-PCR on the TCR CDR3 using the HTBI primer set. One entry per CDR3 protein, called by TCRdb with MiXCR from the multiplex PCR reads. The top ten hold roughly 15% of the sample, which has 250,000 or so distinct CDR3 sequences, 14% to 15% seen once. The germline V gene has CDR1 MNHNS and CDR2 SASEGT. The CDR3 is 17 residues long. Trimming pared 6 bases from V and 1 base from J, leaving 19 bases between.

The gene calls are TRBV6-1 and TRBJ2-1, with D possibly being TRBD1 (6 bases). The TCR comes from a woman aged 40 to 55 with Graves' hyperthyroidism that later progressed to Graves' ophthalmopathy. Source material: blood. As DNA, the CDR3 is TGTGCCAGCAGGGGATACGACAGGCTTAGGTCCTACAATGAGCAGTTCTTC. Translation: CASRGYDRLRSYNEQFF.